Below, one T cell receptor (beta chain) is given with its context. Using a J-beta primer mix together with a sample-barcoded 5' primer, a second PCR was run for about 6 to 11 cycles. TCRdb re-derived calls from the 5' RACE reads in MiXCR, one entry per CDR3 protein. The sample yields 1.2 million to 1.5 million distinct CDR3 sequences, around 39% seen once. These data belong to a study of blood T cells in healthy people across ages. Germline assignment: CDR1 MNHEY and CDR2 SMNVEV (reference sequence). V lost 5 bases and J 1 base, leaving 18 bases between the germline ends. CDR3 size: 17 residues. The chain is built from TRBV27 and TRBJ1-5, with D hard to call. The sample was blood. This receptor was identified in a woman between 18 and 30 years old in good health. The CDR3 loop reads CASSELEWVESNQPQHF. The DNA for the CDR3 is TGTGCCAGCAGTGAACTTGAATGGGTGGAAAGCAATCAGCCCCAGCATTTT.